This T cell receptor beta chain was profiled in a study of blood T cells in healthy people across ages. In this sample, this clonotype turned up a few times. The V segment lost 0 bases and the J segment 4 bases; nucleotides outside the gene matches: 3. The CDR3 runs 15 residues. The germline V gene has CDR1 MRHNA and CDR2 SNTAGT. Next came a second PCR, run for about 7 to 12 cycles, which used a sample-barcoded 5' primer along with a J-beta primer mix. Carrying 12 random nucleotides, a template-switch adaptor labeled each individual cDNA molecule. TCRdb reprocessed the 5' RACE reads with MiXCR, giving one entry per CDR3 protein. Of some 760,000 distinct CDR3 sequences in the sample, 20% to 25% were seen once. These data were likewise used in another study, on T cells of mothers and their children.

The sequencing input was blood. The clonotype was recovered from a boy younger than 18 in good health. The rearrangement uses TRBV6-4 and TRBJ2-1; TRBD2 agrees at 7 bases. CDR3 region: CASSDSAGPYNEQFF. The CDR3 coding sequence is TGTGCCAGCAGTGACTCAGCGGGGCCGTACAATGAGCAGTTCTTC.